Listed below are T cell receptor beta chains from one sample, sequenced in a study of T cells in Graves' hyperthyroidism and ophthalmopathy. MiXCR, run by TCRdb on the multiplex PCR reads, gives a single entry per CDR3 protein. The data contain roughly 360,000 distinct CDR3 sequences, approximately 13% of them singletons. The sample taken for sequencing was blood. Every receptor here comes from a man aged 30-40 years with Graves' hyperthyroidism that later progressed to Graves' ophthalmopathy. Each CDR3 is given with its conserved first and last residue. A D gene is named only where the DNA matches it firmly. Size is omitted from some rows. Given values are once, few, many or a class for expanded clones.

v_gene	j_gene	d_gene	abundance	CDR3nt	CDR3aa
TRBV10-2	TRBJ2-4	.	.	TGCGCCAGCAGTGACCCAGTTCGGGCGGGAGCCAAAAACATTCAGTACTTC	CASSDPVRAGAKNIQYF
TRBV6-1	TRBJ1-1	.	many	TGTGCCACCTCCGGCCGTAGGGGAGGGGCTGAAGCTTTCTTT	CATSGRRGGAEAFF
TRBV7-9	TRBJ1-2	TRBD1	many	TGTGCCAGCAGCTTAGCCGGACAGGGGGCAGATGGCTACACCTTC	CASSLAGQGADGYTF
TRBV10-3	TRBJ1-5	.	many	TGTGCCATCAGTGAGTGGAGCCAGCCCCAGCATTTT	CAISEWSQPQHF
TRBV5-5	TRBJ1-3	.	few	TGTGCCAGCAGCTTGAGGATAGGGGGCTCTGGAAACACCATATATTTT	CASSLRIGGSGNTIYF
TRBV10-3	TRBJ2-7	.	many	TGTGCCACCTCTGGACAGATCTACGAGCAGTACTTC	CATSGQIYEQYF
TRBV2	TRBJ2-7	TRBD1	many	TGTGCCAGCAGCCTCCGGGACAGGGCCCACTACGAGCAGTACTTC	CASSLRDRAHYEQYF
TRBV25-1	TRBJ2-3	TRBD2	many	TGTGCCAGCAGTGGAGGCGGGGGGGCCGGAGATACGCAGTATTTT	CASSGGGGAGDTQYF
TRBV2	TRBJ1-1	TRBD1	many	TGTGCCAGCACCTCTCTAGGACAGGGAGTGCGTGAAGCTTTCTTT	CASTSLGQGVREAFF
TRBV9	TRBJ1-4	.	many	TGTGCCAGCAGCGTAGACGGGGGCCCTAATGAAAAACTGTTTTTT	CASSVDGGPNEKLFF
TRBV27	TRBJ2-7	.	few	TGTGCCTCCCGCCCAGGACTTCACTCCTACGAGCAGTACTTC	CASRPGLHSYEQYF
TRBV5-5	TRBJ1-1	.	many	TGTGCCAGCAGCTTGGAGGTCACTGAAGCTTTCTTT	CASSLEVTEAFF
TRBV6-1	TRBJ2-2	.	many	TGTGCCAGCAGTGAAGCAGGTGGACCCAACACCGGGGAGCTGTTTTTT	CASSEAGGPNTGELFF
TRBV28	TRBJ1-1	TRBD1	many	TGTGCCAGCAGTTTAACAGGGGAGACTGAAGCTTTCTTT	CASSLTGETEAFF
TRBV4-1	TRBJ1-5	.	.	TGCGCCAGCAGCCAAGCTAGACAGAGCAATCAGCCCCAGCATTTT	CASSQARQSNQPQHF
TRBV5-4	TRBJ2-2	.	.	TGTGCCAGCAGCTGGGACCGGACGCACGGGGAGCTGTTTTTT	CASSWDRTHGELFF
TRBV5-6	TRBJ1-5	TRBD1	many	TGTGCCAGCAGTTTGGGGACAGGGGATCAGCCCCAGCATTTT	CASSLGTGDQPQHF
TRBV10-2	TRBJ2-6	TRBD2	.	TGCGCCAGCAGTGAGCCGGGGGGGAAAGGGGCCAACGTCCTGACTTTC	CASSEPGGKGANVLTF
TRBV7-9	TRBJ2-7	TRBD1	many	TGTGCCAGCAGCTGGACAGGGGACGGCGAGCAGTACTTC	CASSWTGDGEQYF
TRBV6-6	TRBJ2-5	.	many	TGTGCCAGCAGTTACTCACCCTCCCCACAAGAGACCCAGTACTTC	CASSYSPSPQETQYF
TRBV3-1	TRBJ1-3	TRBD1	few	TGTGCCAGCAGCCAACACAGGGGGGGCTCTGGAAACACCATATATTTT	CASSQHRGGSGNTIYF
TRBV6-5	TRBJ2-1	.	.	TGTGCCAGCAGTTACTCGAGGACCGACGGGAATGAGCAGTTCTTC	CASSYSRTDGNEQFF
TRBV5-1	TRBJ2-3	.	.	TGCGCCAGCACCCTGGCGGGGGCTAGCACAGATACGCAGTATTTT	CASTLAGASTDTQYF
TRBV18	TRBJ2-1	TRBD1	few	TGTGCCAGCTCACCGTCCCGGGACAGGAGCGTTGAGCAGTTCTTC	CASSPSRDRSVEQFF
TRBV4-1	TRBJ2-7	.	.	TGCGCCAGCAGCCAAGACAGGACGGGGTCCTACGAGCAGTACTTC	CASSQDRTGSYEQYF
TRBV12-3/TRBV12-4	TRBJ2-2	TRBD2	many	TGTGCCAGCAGTTCGGGGGGGGTGGTCACCGGGGAGCTGTTTTTT	CASSSGGVVTGELFF
TRBV9	TRBJ1-2	TRBD1	.	TGTGCCAGCAGCGAAAATCGACCGGGACAGGGTGGTGGCTACACCTTC	CASSENRPGQGGGYTF
TRBV7-9	TRBJ1-1	.	.	TGTGCCAGCAGCCTAGGGGCCTCGACTAGGTACACTGAAGCTTTCTTT	CASSLGASTRYTEAFF
TRBV19	TRBJ1-6	TRBD1	.	TGTGCCAGTAGTATAACGGGACAGGGGTCTTCACCCCTCCACTTT	CASSITGQGSSPLHF
TRBV20-1	TRBJ2-7	.	many	TGCAGTGCTAGAGTGGGCGGGCTCCCCTTCGAGCAGTACTTC	CSARVGGLPFEQYF
TRBV19	TRBJ1-5	.	.	TGTGCCAGTAGTATATGGGGAGGCAGTAGCAATCAGCCCCAGCATTTT	CASSIWGGSSNQPQHF
TRBV27	TRBJ2-3	TRBD1	many	TGTGCCAGCACTGGAACAGGGGCTATCACAGATACGCAGTATTTT	CASTGTGAITDTQYF
TRBV5-1	TRBJ1-2	.	few	TGCGCCAGCAGCCCTGGGGACTCAGGGAGTTTGGGCTACACCTTC	CASSPGDSGSLGYTF
TRBV5-5	TRBJ1-5	.	.	TGTGCCAGCAATGCGGGGATTAGCAATCAGCCCCAGCATTTT	CASNAGISNQPQHF
TRBV7-3	TRBJ1-5	.	many	TGTGCCAGCAGCCCTCACGCCAAATTCCGGCAGGGCCGTACCAAAAATCAGCCCCAGCATTTT	CASSPHAKFRQGRTKNQPQHF